Reported below is one T cell receptor (beta chain). This sample is part of a study of shared T cell receptors in the human thymus. The CDR3 is made up of 12 amino acids. CDR1 MNHEY and CDR2 SMNVEV come from the germline V gene (reference sequence). The V end was cut by 3 bases, the J end by 6 bases, with 6 bases between. The table came from immunoSEQ multiplex PCR; TCRdb's copy has only in-frame clones and leaves some out. The sample lists hundreds of thousands of clones; 75% to 80% were seen once. This sample also appeared in a second study, on human thymus T cells. Per that paper: The study used thymus tissue resected during corrective heart surgery.

This receptor was taken from a boy under three years old with a congenital heart defect. What was sequenced was thymocytes. The genes are TRBV27 and TRBJ2-1; a possible D gene is TRBD2 (5 bases). DNA for the CDR3: TGTGCCAGCAGTTTCACTAGCAATGAGCAGTTCTTC. It specifies CASSFTSNEQFF.